Listed below are T cell receptor beta chains from one sample, sequenced in a study of OX40 agonist ivuxolimab in advanced cancers. The assay was immunoSEQ multiplex PCR, and TCRdb's table has in-frame clones only and misses some. Of just over 95,000 clones in the sample, roughly 90% were seen once. The specimen was CD4+ or CD8+ T cells sorted from blood, collected in a trial of the OX40 agonist ivuxolimab. The receptors here all came from an adult with an advanced solid tumor such as melanoma, head and neck, liver or kidney cancer. Both conserved end residues are part of each CDR3. A D gene is named only where the DNA matches it firmly. Not all rows give a size; the values are once, few, many and, for expanded clones, a class.

-	-	TRBV5-1	TRBJ2-2	TGCGCCAGCAGCTGGGGAATCCGGGAGCTGTTTTTT	CASSWGIRELFF
TRBD1	-	TRBV7-6	TRBJ2-2	TGTGCCAGCAGGCCACCCCCCGGGACAGGGAACACCGGGGAGCTGTTTTTT	CASRPPPGTGNTGELFF
TRBD2	-	TRBV9	TRBJ2-1	TGTGCCAGCAGCGTAGGTGGCGGGAGAGGAGAGCAGTTCTTC	CASSVGGGRGEQFF
-	-	TRBV28	TRBJ1-3	TGTGCCAGCAGTTTACGGACCGGCCTCTCTGGAAACACCATATATTTT	CASSLRTGLSGNTIYF
TRBD2	-	TRBV30	TRBJ2-7	TGTGCCTGGCGTCAACGGGGGGGCTCCCACGAGCAGTACTTC	CAWRQRGGSHEQYF
TRBD1	-	TRBV6-1	TRBJ2-2	TGTGCCAGCAGTGAAAACAGGGGGACCGGGGAGCTGTTTTTT	CASSENRGTGELFF
-	-	TRBV11-1	TRBJ1-3	TGTGCCAGCCGCCCCGCCTACGATATCTCTGGAAACACCATATATTTT	CASRPAYDISGNTIYF
-	-	TRBV5-5	TRBJ1-5	TGTGCCAGCAGCTACATCGGGAGCCCCAATCAGCCCCAGCATTTT	CASSYIGSPNQPQHF
TRBD2	once	TRBV6-5	TRBJ2-7	TGTGCCAGCAGTTACTCGCGGGGGTTGGGGATTTACGAGCAGTACTTC	CASSYSRGLGIYEQYF
TRBD2	-	TRBV5-1	TRBJ2-1	TGCGCCAGCAGCAGGGAGGCTAGCGGACTAACCTACAATGAGCAGTTCTTC	CASSREASGLTYNEQFF
-	-	TRBV6-5	TRBJ1-4	TGTGCCAGCAGTAACGGACACGTGCCTAATGAAAAACTGTTTTTT	CASSNGHVPNEKLFF
-	-	TRBV14	TRBJ2-3	TGTGCCAGCAGCCAAGGGACCGGGACGCAGTATTTT	CASSQGTGTQYF
-	-	TRBV15	TRBJ1-5	TGTGCCACCACGTCTACGGGGTTTAGCAATCAGCCCCAGCATTTT	CATTSTGFSNQPQHF
TRBD2	once	TRBV10-1	TRBJ2-3	TGCGCCAGCAGTGAGTCGGGGGCGGGAGGGATTAATACGCAGTATTTT	CASSESGAGGINTQYF
-	-	TRBV30	TRBJ2-7	TGTGCCTGGAGTGTAATTTACGAGCAGTACTTC	CAWSVIYEQYF
-	-	TRBV10-2	TRBJ2-1	TGCGCCAGCAGTGAGGGGGGAAATTGGGACAATGAGCAGTTCTTC	CASSEGGNWDNEQFF